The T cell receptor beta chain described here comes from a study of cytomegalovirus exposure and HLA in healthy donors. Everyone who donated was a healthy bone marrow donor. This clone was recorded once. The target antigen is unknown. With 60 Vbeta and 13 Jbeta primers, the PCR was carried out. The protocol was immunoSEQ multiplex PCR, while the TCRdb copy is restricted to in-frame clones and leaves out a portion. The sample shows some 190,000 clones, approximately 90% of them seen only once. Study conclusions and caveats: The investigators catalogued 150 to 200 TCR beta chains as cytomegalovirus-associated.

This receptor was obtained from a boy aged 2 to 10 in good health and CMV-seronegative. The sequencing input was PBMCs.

The CDR3 region is CSANSGASYEQYF. CDR3 coding DNA: TGCAGCGCCAATAGCGGAGCCTCCTACGAGCAGTACTTC. This chain links TRBV29-1 with TRBJ2-7; tentatively, D is TRBD2 (6 bases). The CDR3 totals 13 residues. Germline CDR1 SQVTM, CDR2 ANQGSEA. V shed 7 bases and J shed 0 bases, with 13 bases lying between them.